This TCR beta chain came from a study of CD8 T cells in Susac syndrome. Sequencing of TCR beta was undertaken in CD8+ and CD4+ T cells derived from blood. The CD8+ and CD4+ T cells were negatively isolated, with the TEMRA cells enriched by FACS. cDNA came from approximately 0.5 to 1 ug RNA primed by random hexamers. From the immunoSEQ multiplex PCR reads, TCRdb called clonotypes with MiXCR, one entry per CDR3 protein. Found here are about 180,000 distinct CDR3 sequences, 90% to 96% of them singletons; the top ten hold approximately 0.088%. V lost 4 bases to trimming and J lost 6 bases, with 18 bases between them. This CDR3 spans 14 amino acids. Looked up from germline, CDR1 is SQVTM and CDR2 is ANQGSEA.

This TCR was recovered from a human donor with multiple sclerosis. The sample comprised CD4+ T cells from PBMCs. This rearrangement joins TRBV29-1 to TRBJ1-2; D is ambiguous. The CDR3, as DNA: TGCAGCGTTGCCACCGCCTCAGGATCTAATGGCTACACCTTC. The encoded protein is CSVATASGSNGYTF.